The clone carrying this T cell receptor (beta chain) has only a few counts. The data are from a study of T-cell reconstitution after alpha-beta-depleted transplantation in children. The CDR3 has 15 amino acids. Germline CDR1 reads SGHTS; CDR2 reads YDEGEE. V lost 3 bases and J lost 7; bases outside the gene matches: 8. Molecular barcoding with unique molecular identifiers was used for the TCRbeta library. Via MiXCR, TCRdb re-called the PCR reads, giving one row per CDR3 protein. There are approximately 240,000 distinct CDR3 sequences in the sample; about 9.5% occur only once, and 5% to 7% lies in the top ten.

This TCR was recovered from a human donor who donated a stem cell graft to a child with acute lymphoblastic leukemia. Sequenced material: PBMCs from the stem cell graft donor, taken from the stem cell graft. The rearrangement uses TRBV5-8 and TRBJ1-3, with 9 bases lining up with TRBD1. The DNA of the CDR3 is TGTGCCAGCAGCTGGCCCGGGACAGGGAAGAACACCATATATTTT. This encodes CASSWPGTGKNTIYF.